These 9 T cell receptor beta chains originate from one sample sequenced in a study of beta chain features in type 1 diabetes. Findings and limits, study-wide: TCRB CDR3 length was moderately but significantly reduced in all four CD4+ subsets of Type 1 diabetes patients.

Expressed TCRB transcripts were sequenced, since all the RNA that had been isolated was reverse transcribed. Using immunoSEQ multiplex PCR, the repertoire was profiled, and TCRdb retains in-frame clones only, with some absent. The repertoire has approximately 730,000 clones, around 15% of them found once; the top ten carry approximately 0.021%. Their antigens are not known. The sequenced sample consisted of naive CD4+ T cells from blood. These TCRs come from a man between 18 and 35 years old with type 1 diabetes.

The chain couples TRBV28 to TRBJ1-5, with TRBD1 as a possible D gene (5 bases). CDR1 and CDR2 from the germline V gene are MDHEN and SYDVKM. CDR3 size: 14 residues. Trimming took 3 bases from V and 7 from J, leaving 13 bases between them. The CDR3 here is CASSLEGLGQPQHF. CDR3 DNA: TGTGCCAGCAGTTTGGAGGGGCTCGGGCAGCCCCAGCATTTT.

This clone occurred a few times. The chain combines TRBV29-1 with TRBJ2-5; 7 positions match TRBD1. The DNA end is more similar to TRBJ2-7, so the J call may be wrong. In germline, CDR1 is SQVTM, CDR2 ANQGSEA. The CDR3 is made up of 13 amino acids. The CDR3 loop is CSVRQGGSYEQYF. The CDR3 coding sequence is TGCAGCGTTAGACAGGGTGGTTCCTACGAGCAGTACTTC.

There are a few counts of this clone. V usage is TRBV25-1 and J usage is TRBJ1-3, with D unresolved. The V gene lost 3 bases and the J gene lost 2 bases, with 11 bases spanning the gap. Per germline, CDR1 MGHDK and CDR2 SYGVNS. The CDR3 spans 15 residues. The CDR3 reads CASSEGDPPGNTIYF. CDR3 DNA: TGTGCCAGCAGTGAGGGCGATCCCCCTGGAAACACCATATATTTT.

The rearrangement joins TRBV28 to TRBJ1-2; D not certain. The V gene's germline CDR1 is MDHEN and CDR2 SYDVKM. Trimming cost V 5 bases and J 6 bases, with 19 bases left between them. The CDR3 is made up of 15 amino acids. The CDR3 nucleotides read TGTGCCAGCAGTCGTAATAAGGGTTCCTGGCATGGCTACACCTTC. Its protein product is CASSRNKGSWHGYTF.

This rearrangement joins TRBV5-6 to TRBJ2-7; D not certain. CDR1 and CDR2 (germline): SGHDT, YYEEEE. Trimming removed 4 bases from V and 2 bases from J, with 10 bases in between. The CDR3 sequence is 13 residues long. CDR3 in DNA: TGTGCCAGCAGCATGGGTGAAGCCTACGAGCAGTACTTC. It is translated as CASSMGEAYEQYF.

The J gene is TRBJ2-3, the V gene TRBV2; D not resolved. Germline V gene lookup returns CDR1 SNHLY and CDR2 FYNNEI. The CDR3 is 12 amino acids. Deletions cut 6 bases from V and 7 bases from J, with 11 bases between. Here the CDR3 DNA reads TGTGCCAGCAGCGGAGACTCAAATACGCAGTATTTT. As protein: CASSGDSNTQYF.

The CDR3 reads CASRTGTPNSPLHF. The CDR3 DNA is TGCGCCAGCAGGACGGGGACACCGAATTCACCCCTCCACTTT. The chain joins TRBV5-1 to TRBJ1-6; D possibly corresponds to TRBD1 (6 bases). This CDR3 region has 14 residues. V shed 5 bases and J shed 7 bases, with 13 bases lying between them. Germline V CDR1 and CDR2: SGHRS, YFSETQ.

This clone occurred a few times. CDR3 DNA: TGTGCCAGCAGTGTACAAAGACAGGGGGCACAGCCCCAGCATTTT. Translation: CASSVQRQGAQPQHF. The chain uses TRBV6-1 and TRBJ1-5; the match to TRBD1 covers 10 bases. V was pared by 4 bases and J by 7 bases, with 7 bases of the junction left unmatched. The germline V gene encodes CDR1 MNHNS and CDR2 SASEGT. This CDR3 has 15 amino acids.

In this sample, this clone turned up a few times. This sequence joins TRBV7-9 and TRBJ2-5; tentative D call: TRBD1 (5 bases). This CDR3 region has 15 residues. V lost 4 bases, J lost 5 bases, and 17 bases lay in between. Looked up from germline, CDR1 is SEHNR and CDR2 is FQNEAQ (reference sequence). The DNA of the CDR3 is TGTGCCAGCAGCTCCTCGGGTCTCCCAGGGGAGACCCAGTACTTC. It translates to CASSSSGLPGETQYF.